The 23 T cell receptor beta chains below were found in one sample sequenced in a study of T cell changes during pregnancy in multiple sclerosis. The protocol was immunoSEQ multiplex PCR, while the TCRdb copy is restricted to in-frame clones and leaves out a portion. Of about 38,000 clones listed, more than 90% are singletons. This specimen was CD8+ T cells from peripheral blood mononuclear cells, taken after pregnancy. The receptors shown here come from a female donor with multiple sclerosis, enrolled in a pregnancy study.

This chain joins TRBV2 and TRBJ2-4; TRBD1 agrees at 10 bases. The germline gives CDR1 SNHLY, CDR2 FYNNEI. The length of the CDR3 is 15 residues. Trimming cost V 5 bases and J 7 bases; bases outside gene matches: 8. The CDR3 sequence: CASSPTGGEYNIQYF. The CDR3 bases are TGTGCCAGCAGTCCGACAGGGGGCGAGTATAACATTCAGTACTTC.

The V call is TRBV5-3, the J call TRBJ2-5; tentatively, D is TRBD2 (5 bases). TRBV5-3 is an ORF, and what it does is uncertain. The CDR3 loop spans 13 amino acids. V lost 4 bases to trimming and J lost 4 bases, with 11 bases between them. The CDR3 loop is CARSARAAETQYF. The CDR3 DNA sequence: TGTGCCAGAAGCGCCAGAGCGGCAGAGACCCAGTACTTC.

The chain uses TRBV13 and TRBJ2-7; D is ambiguous. The CDR3 is 12 residues long. Looked up from germline, CDR1 is PRHDT and CDR2 is FYEKMQ (reference sequence). The germline V and J ends were trimmed by 1 base and 1 base, with 2 bases remaining between them. CDR3 nucleotides: TGTGCCAGCAGCTTAGCGTCCTACGAGCAGTACTTC. Translated: CASSLASYEQYF.

This chain links TRBV4-1 with TRBJ1-1, with a possible D match to TRBD1 (5 bases). From germline, CDR1 is MGHRA and CDR2 YSYEKL. The V and J ends lost 3 bases and 1 base respectively, with 9 bases between them. The CDR3 spans 14 residues. CDR3 in DNA: TGCGCCAGCAGCCAGTTAGGGGAGAACACTGAAGCTTTCTTT. Protein: CASSQLGENTEAFF.

The chain links TRBV25-1 to TRBJ1-1, with no clear D. Germline CDR1 reads MGHDK; CDR2 reads SYGVNS. V was cut by 5 bases and J by 0 bases, with 16 bases left in between. The CDR3 length is 16 residues. CDR3 sequence reads: CASSPESPALNTEAFF. For the CDR3, the DNA is TGTGCCAGCAGTCCCGAGTCCCCCGCCCTGAACACTGAAGCTTTCTTT.

The chain combines TRBV7-6 with TRBJ1-3; D unclear. V lost 0 bases, J lost 8 bases, and 14 bases lay in between. This CDR3 comprises 15 residues. CDR1 is SGHVS, CDR2 FNYEAQ, per germline. The CDR3 DNA sequence: TGTGCCAGCAGCTTAGCAGAAACATTCGGGGACACCATATATTTT. Its translation: CASSLAETFGDTIYF.

The chain is built from TRBV27 and TRBJ1-5; D call uncertain. CDR3 length: 15 residues. V dropped 2 bases and J dropped 2 bases, with 10 bases sitting between them. The germline V gene has CDR1 MNHEY and CDR2 SMNVEV (reference sequence). In DNA, the CDR3 is TGTGCCAGCAGTTTAGGGCCTCCGGGCAATCAGCCCCAGCATTTT. This codes for CASSLGPPGNQPQHF.

The chain carries TRBV6-1 and TRBJ1-3; D not certain. Germline V gene lookup returns CDR1 MNHNS and CDR2 SASEGT. Trimming left V 4 bases short and J 0 bases short, with 7 bases between. CDR3 size: 14 residues. CDR3: CASSAKSSGNTIYF. DNA for the CDR3: TGTGCCAGCAGTGCTAAGAGCTCTGGAAACACCATATATTTT.

The rearrangement joins TRBV7-9 to TRBJ2-1; D possibly corresponds to TRBD2 (6 bases). The length of the CDR3 is 15 residues. The germline V gene has CDR1 SEHNR and CDR2 FQNEAQ (reference sequence). Trimming took 6 bases from V and 0 from J, leaving 12 bases between them. The CDR3 loop reads CASRLAGSSYNEQFF. CDR3 DNA sequence: TGTGCCAGCAGGCTGGCGGGGAGCTCCTACAATGAGCAGTTCTTC. The full variable domain, in which reference TRBV7-9 and TRBJ2-1 provide the parts outside the CDR3, is DTGVSQNPRHKITKRGQNVTFRCDPISEHNRLYWYRQTLGQGPEFLTYFQNEAQLEKSRLLSDRFSAERPKGSFSTLEIQRTEQGDSAMYLCASRLAGSSYNEQFFGPGTRLTVL.

CDR3 nucleotides: TGTGCCACCAGCAGTTCCCGAACAGCTAATGAAAAACTGTTTTTT. Amino acid sequence: CATSSSRTANEKLFF. This chain connects TRBV15 to TRBJ1-4; D gene ambiguous. The CDR3 consists of 15 residues. CDR1 LNHNV and CDR2 YYDKDF come from the germline V gene (reference sequence). Deletions cut 3 bases from V and 3 bases from J, with 11 bases between.

V gene TRBV27 combines with J gene TRBJ2-1; 11 bases align to TRBD2. Looked up from germline, CDR1 is MNHEY and CDR2 is SMNVEV (reference sequence). The CDR3 sequence is 14 residues long. After removal of 6 bases from V and 3 bases from J, the junction contained 1 base not matched to a gene. This CDR3 is CASRLAGVYNEQFF. The DNA for the CDR3 is TGTGCCAGCAGACTAGCGGGAGTCTACAATGAGCAGTTCTTC.

The genes are TRBV19 and TRBJ2-7; TRBD1 is a possible D gene (6 bases). Trimming removed 5 bases from V and 5 bases from J, with 16 bases in between. This CDR3 comprises 14 residues. In germline, CDR1 is LNHDA, CDR2 SQIVND (reference sequence). CDR3 in amino acids: CASSRPGAPNEQYF. The CDR3, as DNA: TGTGCCAGTAGTCGACCAGGGGCTCCTAACGAGCAGTACTTC. Full variable domain (remainder filled in from reference TRBV19 and TRBJ2-7): DGGITQSPKYLFRKEGQNVTLSCEQNLNHDAMYWYRQDPGQGLRLIYYSQIVNDFQKGDIAEGYSVSREKKESFPLTVTSAQKNPTAFYLCASSRPGAPNEQYFGPGTRLTVT.

This clone was detected only once. This sequence joins TRBV11-2 and TRBJ2-3, with 7 bases matching TRBD2. The CDR3 is made up of 13 amino acids. Trimming took 5 bases from V and 5 from J; bases not matched to a gene: 4. Germline V CDR1 and CDR2: SGHAT, FQNNGV. Here the CDR3 reads CASSREVQDTQYF. DNA for the CDR3: TGTGCCAGCAGCCGGGAGGTTCAAGATACGCAGTATTTT.

The chain employs TRBV27 and TRBJ2-1, with TRBD2 matching over 7 bases. Losses at the gene ends were 4 bases for V and 4 bases for J; bases not matched to a gene: 7. The CDR3 contains 15 residues. Germline CDR1 MNHEY, CDR2 SMNVEV (reference sequence). CDR3 sequence: CASSSFERGYNEQFF. CDR3 nucleotides: TGTGCCAGCAGTTCGTTTGAGCGGGGTTACAATGAGCAGTTCTTC.

The V and J genes are TRBV7-8 and TRBJ2-3, with D unclear. There are 14 residues in the CDR3. V lost 1 base, J lost 5 bases, and 10 bases lay in between. Germline V gene sequence: CDR1 SGHVS, CDR2 FQNEAQ. Here the CDR3 DNA reads TGTGCCAGCAGCTTAGAGACTGTTATAGATACGCAGTATTTT. It specifies CASSLETVIDTQYF.

The rearrangement joins TRBV15 to TRBJ1-5; 8 bases are shared with TRBD1. CDR3 size: 17 residues. CDR1 is LNHNV and CDR2 is YYDKDF in the germline V gene (reference sequence). The V and J ends lost 5 bases and 2 bases, in that order; junction bases with no gene match: 11. The chain's CDR3 is CATSEGRTGPGNQPQHF. CDR3 DNA: TGTGCCACCAGCGAGGGAAGGACAGGGCCGGGCAATCAGCCCCAGCATTTT.

The V call is TRBV10-3, the J call TRBJ2-5; 7 nucleotides line up with TRBD2. Germline V gene data show CDR1 as ENHRY and CDR2 as SYGVKD. This CDR3 region has 13 residues. V was pared by 0 bases and J by 5 bases, with 0 bases of the junction left unmatched. This CDR3 is CAISESGGETQYF. In nucleotides, the CDR3 is TGTGCCATCAGTGAGTCGGGGGGGGAGACCCAGTACTTC.

This chain joins TRBV27 and TRBJ2-7; the match to TRBD2 covers 7 bases. With 5 bases clipped from V and 5 bases from J, the junction kept 9 bases outside the gene matches. The CDR3 consists of 14 residues. Germline V gene data show CDR1 as MNHEY and CDR2 as SMNVEV (reference sequence). DNA for the CDR3: TGTGCCAGCAGTCCCTCGACTAGCTTCCACGAGCAGTACTTC. It encodes CASSPSTSFHEQYF.

This sequence joins TRBV7-9 and TRBJ1-1; possible D gene TRBD1, 5 bases. Germline assignment: CDR1 SEHNR and CDR2 FQNEAQ (reference sequence). With 2 bases removed from V and 4 bases from J, the gap between germline ends came to 11 bases. The CDR3 covers 14 residues. The CDR3 region is CASSLKGQLTEAFF. CDR3 sequence (DNA): TGTGCCAGCAGCTTAAAAGGACAACTCACTGAAGCTTTCTTT.

This rearrangement joins TRBV5-1 to TRBJ2-7, with 7 bases lining up with TRBD2. Trimming cost V 3 bases and J 1 base; bases outside gene matches: 7. Looked up from germline, CDR1 is SGHRS and CDR2 is YFSETQ. This CDR3 has 15 residues. The CDR3 spells CASSSLGGNSYEQYF. In nucleotides, the CDR3 is TGCGCCAGCAGCTCCCTGGGGGGGAATTCCTACGAGCAGTACTTC. The full variable domain, its missing parts supplied by reference TRBV5-1 and TRBJ2-7, is KAGVTQTPRYLIKTRGQQVTLSCSPISGHRSVSWYQQTPGQGLQFLFEYFSETQRNKGNFPGRFSGRQFSNSRSEMNVSTLELGDSALYLCASSSLGGNSYEQYFGPGTRLTVT.

V is TRBV28 and J is TRBJ2-2; TRBD2 is a possible D gene (5 bases). This CDR3 spans 13 amino acids. V was pared by 0 bases and J by 9 bases, with 8 bases between. The germline V gene encodes CDR1 MDHEN and CDR2 SYDVKM. CDR3 sequence reads: CASSLWRDRELFF. The CDR3 region has the DNA TGTGCCAGCAGTTTATGGAGGGATCGGGAGCTGTTTTTT.

J is TRBJ2-3 and V is TRBV9; maybe TRBD2 (5 bases). The germline V and J ends were trimmed by 0 bases and 2 bases, with 16 bases remaining between them. The germline gives CDR1 SGDLS, CDR2 YYNGEE. CDR3 size: 17 residues. The CDR3 DNA reads TGTGCCAGCAGCGTAGAAGGGAGTTACCCCGTCACAGATACGCAGTATTTT. Translation: CASSVEGSYPVTDTQYF.

The CDR3: CASTQRREKLFF. The CDR3, as DNA: TGTGCCAGCACCCAGAGGAGAGAAAAACTGTTTTTT. V is TRBV2 and J is TRBJ1-4; D is unresolved. This CDR3 has 12 residues. Germline-derived CDR1 and CDR2 are SNHLY and FYNNEI. V was cut by 7 bases and J by 8 bases, with 11 bases left in between.